This T cell receptor beta chain is drawn from a study of regulatory T cells in long-lasting Graves disease. In the study overall: Persistence in Graves' disease denoted antithyroid drug use beyond 5 years alongside positive TSH receptor antibodies.

Time point noted: persistent/refractory GD, antithyroid drugs over 5 years with positive TRAb. Generation of the TCR library employed RNA extracted from PBMCs. The authors built TCR beta libraries using iRepertoire HTBI primers and Arm-PCR of CDR3 regions. Via MiXCR, TCRdb re-called the multiplex PCR reads, giving one row per CDR3 protein. The sample carries around 500,000 distinct CDR3 sequences, roughly 20% recorded once. The study, taken as a whole, reports: Thyroid tissue was not studied; only peripheral blood was. Repertoires from persistent disease leaned toward TRBV28, TRBJ1-2 and TRBJ2-5.

Germline V gene lookup returns CDR1 MNHNS and CDR2 SASEGT. V was pared by 5 bases and J by 5 bases, with 13 bases between. CDR3 length equals 14 residues. Turning to this clonotype: The antigen remains unidentified.

This sequence originates from a female donor with Graves disease. The input for sequencing was peripheral blood mononuclear cells (PBMCs), taken when the disease was refractory, from a patient treated with antithyroid drugs. J is TRBJ2-1 and V is TRBV6-1, with a tentative D call TRBD2 (6 bases). This chain's CDR3 is CASSTTGVDNEQFF. In nucleotides, the CDR3 is TGTGCCAGCAGTACTACGGGGGTCGACAATGAGCAGTTCTTC.